A selection of T cell receptor beta chains follows, all from one sample in a study of blood T cell repertoires in COVID-19. Some clones are missing from TCRdb's copy, which holds only in-frame ones; the method was immunoSEQ multiplex PCR. The data contain about 82,000 clones, around four fifths of them seen just once; the ten biggest clones take up approximately 15%. Sequencing was performed on peripheral blood. Source of these receptors: an older woman with acute or convalescent COVID-19. Each CDR3 is given with its conserved first and last residue. D genes are given only for firm matches.

TRBJ2-3	TRBD2	TRBV6-6	13	CASSGLVGDTQYF
TRBJ2-1	NA	TRBV5-1	12	CASRREGDEQFF
TRBJ1-1	NA	TRBV24-1	15	CATSPSGAQNTEAFF
TRBJ2-7	NA	TRBV6-1	15	CASSEVGAAVYEQYF
TRBJ2-1	TRBD2	TRBV7-2	16	CASSPNRGVTYNEQFF
TRBJ2-1	NA	TRBV11-3	15	CASSFRGSSYNEQFF
TRBJ2-1	NA	TRBV6-1	15	CASSEYLREHNEQFF
TRBJ1-1	NA	TRBV7-8	15	CASSLAAQGNTEAFF
TRBJ1-2	NA	TRBV12-3/TRBV12-4	12	CASGGEGYGYTF
TRBJ2-2	NA	TRBV9	14	CASSVQTNTGELFF
TRBJ1-3	TRBD1	TRBV30	12	CAWTRDRETIYF
TRBJ1-5	NA	TRBV10-3	12	CAISPSNQPQHF
TRBJ1-1	TRBD1	TRBV10-2	13	CATRQGADTEAFF
TRBJ1-1	NA	TRBV12-3/TRBV12-4	12	CASRATDTEAFF
TRBJ1-5	NA	TRBV6-1	17	CASSEWGVTGSNQPQHF
TRBJ1-4	NA	TRBV30	15	CAWSHLGAGDEKLFF
TRBJ2-6	NA	TRBV3-1/TRBV3-2	14	CASSSGAGANVLTF
TRBJ2-7	NA	TRBV4-2	16	CASSQGFPGAGDEQYF